A single sample is the source of the 27 T cell receptor beta chains below, sequenced in a study of CD8+ T cells in alopecia areata. Sequencing relied on a cDNA template that was reverse transcribed from extracted RNA. The data were produced by immunoSEQ multiplex PCR, yet TCRdb's version contains in-frame clones alone and is incomplete. The sample yields fewer than 80,000 clones, about three fifths seen once. This specimen consisted of CD8+ T cells sorted from blood, obtained at week 0. These receptors originate from a human donor with alopecia areata.

This clone showed up just a few times. The V gene is TRBV5-6, the J gene TRBJ2-6; 9 bases line up with TRBD1. Trimming at V came to 3 bases and at J to 0 bases, leaving 7 bases not matched to a gene. Germline V gene lookup returns CDR1 SGHDT and CDR2 YYEEEE. This CDR3 contains 18 residues. In nucleotides, the CDR3 is TGTGCCAGCAGCTCACAGGGGGCATCGATCTCTGGGGCCAACGTCCTGACTTTC. This gives the protein CASSSQGASISGANVLTF.

The chain recombines TRBV30 with TRBJ1-5, with 7 bases fitting TRBD1. This CDR3 region has 15 residues. CDR1 is GTSNPN, CDR2 SVGIG, per germline (reference sequence). V gave up 0 bases and J gave up 5 bases; unmatched junction bases: 7. CDR3 in DNA: TGTGCCTGGAGTGTGGGGCAGGGGGTGGATCAGCCCCAGCATTTT. This encodes CAWSVGQGVDQPQHF. Complete variable domain (other parts from reference TRBV30 and TRBJ1-5): SQTIHQWPATLVQPVGSPLSLECTVEGTSNPNLYWYRQAAGRGLQLLFYSVGIGQISSEVPQNLSASRPQDRQFILSSKKLLLSDSGFYLCAWSVGQGVDQPQHFGDGTRLSIL.

The chain links TRBV25-1 to TRBJ1-1; D gene ambiguous. Germline-derived CDR1 and CDR2 are MGHDK and SYGVNS. Trimming removed 4 bases at V and 3 bases at J, with 15 bases between. This CDR3 comprises 15 residues. The CDR3 nucleotides read TGTGCCAGCAGTGGCGCGGTGGGCCTGTACACTGAAGCTTTCTTT. As protein: CASSGAVGLYTEAFF.

This rearrangement joins TRBV28 to TRBJ2-7, with D unresolved. Germline CDR1 and CDR2: MDHEN and SYDVKM. The length of the CDR3 is 12 residues. V lost 3 bases, J lost 5 bases, and 8 bases lay in between. The CDR3 coding sequence is TGTGCCAGCAGTTTTGAAGTCAACGAGCAGTACTTC. This translates into CASSFEVNEQYF.

Only a few counts were recorded for this clone. The V gene is TRBV23-1, the J gene TRBJ2-3; D perhaps matches TRBD2 (6 bases). TRBV23-1 is an open reading frame whose function is uncertain. V lost 3 bases to trimming and J lost 3 bases, with 13 bases between them. The CDR3 consists of 15 residues. The CDR3 nucleotides are TGCGCCAGCAGTCATCCGGGAGCGGAGACAGATACGCAGTATTTT. It codes for CASSHPGAETDTQYF.

The V call is TRBV25-1, the J call TRBJ2-5, with 7 bases that match TRBD1. V was pared by 4 bases and J by 3 bases, with 5 bases of the junction left unmatched. The germline V gene encodes CDR1 MGHDK and CDR2 SYGVNS. This CDR3 comprises 14 residues. CDR3 DNA: TGTGCCAGCAGTGGCCGGGACAGAGAAGAGACCCAGTACTTC. Protein product: CASSGRDREETQYF.

In its sample, this clone was seen a few times. V and J are TRBV7-3 and TRBJ2-1, with D possibly TRBD2 on 6 matching bases. The CDR3 loop spans 15 amino acids. V lost 4 bases and J lost 0, with 10 bases in between. Germline assignment: CDR1 SGHTA and CDR2 FQGTGA. Written as DNA, the CDR3 is TGTGCCAGCAGCTACCTAGCGAGCTCCTACAATGAGCAGTTCTTC. It yields the protein CASSYLASSYNEQFF.

The genes are TRBV30 and TRBJ2-3; no reliable D call. The germline gives CDR1 GTSNPN, CDR2 SVGIG (reference sequence). V lost 2 bases and J lost 1, with 10 bases in between. The CDR3 extends over 14 amino acids. The CDR3 protein is CAWSWGSGTDTQYF. The DNA for the CDR3 is TGTGCCTGGAGTTGGGGAAGCGGCACAGATACGCAGTATTTT.

This chain joins TRBV4-1 and TRBJ1-1; no reliable D call. The CDR3 has 17 residues. Trimming removed 1 base at V and 4 bases at J, with 19 bases between. Looked up from germline, CDR1 is MGHRA and CDR2 is YSYEKL. CDR3 bases: TGCGCCAGCAGCCAAGGTTCCGCCGAGACCTTGCCCACTGAAGCTTTCTTT. Encoded protein: CASSQGSAETLPTEAFF.

This clone appeared a few times. The rearrangement joins TRBV29-1 to TRBJ1-1; D is perhaps TRBD1 (6 bases). Trimming left V 7 bases short and J 0 bases short, with 21 bases between. Germline CDR1 and CDR2: SQVTM and ANQGSEA. The CDR3 is made up of 16 amino acids. The CDR3 loop reads CSGRLTDSYMNTEAFF. The CDR3 nucleotides read TGCAGCGGGAGACTGACGGACAGCTACATGAACACTGAAGCTTTCTTT.

This clone was recorded a few times. The rearrangement uses TRBV5-1 and TRBJ1-1, with TRBD1 identical over 7 bases. Germline CDR1 and CDR2: SGHRS and YFSETQ. J was trimmed by 4 bases and V by 4 bases; bases with no gene match: 10. The CDR3 consists of 15 residues. CDR3 coding DNA: TGCGCCAGCAGCCCACAGGAGGGGGCGGTCACTGAAGCTTTCTTT. Translation gives CASSPQEGAVTEAFF.

To note about this clone: Other DNA variants within this sample encode the same CDR3. The V call is TRBV11-2, the J call TRBJ1-1; D may be TRBD1 (5 bases). V lost 1 base, J lost 10 bases, and 13 bases lay in between. Germline V gives CDR1 SGHAT, CDR2 FQNNGV. This CDR3 spans 13 amino acids. In DNA, the CDR3 is TGTGCCAGCAGCTTAGGAGCGGGGGGGATAGCTTTCTTT. Its protein product is CASSLGAGGIAFF. Variable domain in full (rest from reference TRBV11-2 and TRBJ1-1): EAGVAQSPRYKIIEKRQSVAFWCNPISGHATLYWYQQILGQGPKLLIQFQNNGVVDDSQLPKDRFSAERLKGVDSTLKIQPAKLEDSAVYLCASSLGAGGIAFFGQGTRLTVV.

The chain couples TRBV4-1 to TRBJ2-7; a possible D gene is TRBD1 (6 bases). The CDR3 runs 15 residues. V was cut by 4 bases and J by 4 bases, with 17 bases left in between. Germline CDR1 and CDR2: MGHRA and YSYEKL. In DNA, the CDR3 is TGCGCCAGCAGCCCGCAGGGGCCGATCGCTTACGAGCAGTACTTC. Translation gives CASSPQGPIAYEQYF.

This clone was recorded only once. This rearrangement joins TRBV30 to TRBJ2-3; the D gene is possibly TRBD2 (6 bases). Trimming left V 0 bases short and J 1 base short, with 11 bases between. Germline CDR1 and CDR2: GTSNPN and SVGIG (reference sequence). The CDR3 is made up of 15 amino acids. CDR3 residues: CAWSVGRDCTDTQYF. CDR3 nucleotide sequence: TGTGCCTGGAGTGTTGGGCGGGATTGCACAGATACGCAGTATTTT.

J is TRBJ2-1 and V is TRBV29-1, with D uncertain. The ends were cut back, 2 bases at V and 4 bases at J, with 6 bases in the middle. The germline V gene has CDR1 SQVTM and CDR2 ANQGSEA. The CDR3 extends over 12 amino acids. The CDR3 here is CSVETGYNEQFF. The CDR3 coding sequence is TGCAGCGTTGAAACCGGTTACAATGAGCAGTTCTTC.

This chain joins TRBV6-1 and TRBJ2-3; 11 nucleotides agree with TRBD1. The V gene end was trimmed by 3 bases and the J gene end by 8 bases; junction bases not matched to a gene: 1. The CDR3 totals 13 residues. Germline lookup yields CDR1 MNHNS and CDR2 SASEGT. CDR3 bases: TGTGCCAGCAGTGAGGGGACAGGGGGTACGCAGTATTTT. Translated: CASSEGTGGTQYF.

The chain joins TRBV30 to TRBJ2-7; 11 nucleotides match TRBD1. CDR1 is GTSNPN, CDR2 SVGIG, per germline (reference sequence). The CDR3 is 14 residues long. V shed 2 bases and J 2 bases; nucleotides not matched to a gene: 2. CDR3 DNA sequence: TGTGCCTGGAGTAGGGGACAGGGGGCCTACGAGCAGTACTTC. It yields the protein CAWSRGQGAYEQYF.

V is TRBV27 and J is TRBJ2-1; a weak D match, TRBD1 (6 bases). CDR1 is MNHEY, CDR2 SMNVEV, per germline (reference sequence). This CDR3 comprises 17 residues. Trimming removed 6 bases at V and 8 bases at J, with 26 bases between. CDR3 protein: CASSPGAWEGYRDEQFF. The CDR3 DNA reads as TGTGCCAGCAGCCCAGGGGCCTGGGAAGGGTATCGCGATGAGCAGTTCTTC.

The CDR3 is CASSVGAGGIYNEQFF. DNA for the CDR3: TGTGCCAGCAGTGTAGGAGCGGGGGGGATCTACAATGAGCAGTTCTTC. The chain is built from TRBV25-1 and TRBJ2-1; TRBD2 aligns across 10 bases. Unmatched junction bases numbered 6, after V lost 4 bases and J lost 3 bases. The germline gives CDR1 MGHDK, CDR2 SYGVNS. This CDR3 has 16 amino acids. Full variable domain (outside the CDR3, taken from reference TRBV25-1 and TRBJ2-1): EADIYQTPRYLVIGTGKKITLECSQTMGHDKMYWYQQDPGMELHLIHYSYGVNSTEKGDLSSESTVSRIRTEHFPLTLESARPSHTSQYLCASSVGAGGIYNEQFFGPGTRLTVL.

In this sample, this clone turned up once. CDR3: CASSQEAGHYGYTF. Written as DNA, the CDR3 is TGTGCCAGCAGCCAGGAGGCAGGCCACTATGGCTACACCTTC. The J gene is TRBJ1-2, the V gene TRBV7-9; D gene uncertain. The V gene lost 5 bases and the J gene lost 3 bases, with 13 bases spanning the gap. The CDR3 is 14 amino acids. The V gene's germline CDR1 is SEHNR and CDR2 FQNEAQ (reference sequence).

The chain has TRBV5-6 and TRBJ2-7; 10 nucleotides agree with TRBD2. V was clipped by 7 bases and J by 3 bases; unmatched bases: 4. The CDR3 spans 13 residues. The germline CDR1 and CDR2 sequences are SGHDT and YYEEEE. The CDR3 DNA sequence: TGTGCCAGCGGGACTAGCGACTACTACGAGCAGTACTTC. It encodes CASGTSDYYEQYF.

CDR3: CASSLGQQFF. CDR3 coding DNA: TGTGCCAGCAGTTTGGGGCAGCAGTTCTTC. This chain joins TRBV27 and TRBJ2-1; D is perhaps TRBD1 (5 bases). V lost 3 bases to trimming and J lost 11 bases, with 5 bases between them. CDR3 size: 10 residues. The V gene's germline CDR1 is MNHEY and CDR2 SMNVEV (reference sequence).

As DNA, the CDR3 is TGCGCCAGCAGCGTTTCTTCCGGGACAGGGCCCTACGAGCAGTACTTC. Protein sequence: CASSVSSGTGPYEQYF. The V and J genes are TRBV4-1 and TRBJ2-7; 9 bases map to TRBD1. Germline V gene sequence: CDR1 MGHRA, CDR2 YSYEKL. With 5 bases clipped from V and 2 bases from J, the junction kept 10 bases outside the gene matches. The CDR3 is 16 residues long.

The chain employs TRBV28 and TRBJ2-7; D perhaps matches TRBD1 (6 bases). The germline V and J ends were trimmed by 5 bases and 3 bases, with 8 bases remaining between them. The CDR3 sequence is 12 residues long. The germline gives CDR1 MDHEN, CDR2 SYDVKM. CDR3 DNA: TGTGCCAGCAGTGAACAGGGCTACGAGCAGTACTTC. Its protein is CASSEQGYEQYF.

The chain joins TRBV29-1 to TRBJ2-3; D is unclear. This CDR3 comprises 15 residues. The ends were cut back, 0 bases at V and 4 bases at J, with 14 bases in the middle. The germline V gene encodes CDR1 SQVTM and CDR2 ANQGSEA. Here the CDR3 DNA reads TGCAGCGTTGAAGATGTCAGAGACGCTCCAGATACGCAGTATTTT. Translation: CSVEDVRDAPDTQYF.

This rearrangement joins TRBV28 to TRBJ1-2; D not certain. This CDR3 has 11 amino acids. CDR1 and CDR2 from the germline V gene are MDHEN and SYDVKM. Between the trimmed V and J ends, which lost 5 bases and 2 bases, there was a span of 3 bases. CDR3 sequence (DNA): TGTGCCAGCAGTAGGAACTATGGCTACACCTTC. It codes for CASSRNYGYTF.

This chain links TRBV7-9 with TRBJ1-1; a possible D gene is TRBD1 (5 bases). The germline V gene has CDR1 SEHNR and CDR2 FQNEAQ (reference sequence). This CDR3 is 14 amino acids long. V was pared by 5 bases and J by 1 base, with 11 bases between. The CDR3 DNA follows: TGTGCCAGCAGCCAGGGACGGGGGAACACTGAAGCTTTCTTT. This codes for CASSQGRGNTEAFF.